This entry concerns a single T cell receptor (beta chain). This CDR3 has 13 amino acids. The V and J ends lost 5 bases and 0 bases respectively, with 8 bases between them. CDR1 and CDR2 (germline): SGHAT, FQNNGV. The data were obtained in a study of technical replicates of blood from a few donors. Data came from immunoSEQ multiplex PCR; TCRdb stores just in-frame clones and leaves some out. The repertoire holds approximately 76,000 clones, over 75% seen once, with around 0.24% in the top ten. The TCR comes from a human donor in good health. The V and J genes are TRBV11-2 and TRBJ2-7; D not certain. The specimen sequenced was T cells isolated from PBMCs. CDR3 nucleotide sequence: TGTGCCAGCAGCCCCGCCGGCTCCTACGAGCAGTACTTC. It translates to CASSPAGSYEQYF.